Listed here are 25 T cell receptor beta chains from one sample, sequenced in a study of shared clonotypes between healthy human individuals. Profiled with immunoSEQ multiplex PCR; TCRdb holds only in-frame clones, not every one. The data contain 1,500,000 or so clones, just under 99% of them singletons. Sample: naive CD4+ T cells sorted from blood. Noted subset: CD45RA+ positively selected. The receptors were gathered from a man between 25 and 39 years old in good health.

The J gene is TRBJ1-5, the V gene TRBV7-9, with 9 bases fitting TRBD1. CDR1 and CDR2 (germline): SEHNR, FQNEAQ (reference sequence). The CDR3 is 17 amino acids. V lost 1 base to trimming and J lost 3 bases; unmatched junction nucleotides: 7. Here the CDR3 reads CASSLGADRGVNQPQHF. The DNA of the CDR3 is TGTGCCAGCAGCTTAGGTGCGGACAGGGGAGTCAATCAGCCCCAGCATTTT.

This chain joins TRBV19 and TRBJ2-1; 8 bases are shared with TRBD2. The V gene end was trimmed by 9 bases and the J gene end by 0 bases; junction bases not matched to a gene: 4. This CDR3 region has 14 residues. The germline gives CDR1 LNHDA, CDR2 SQIVND (reference sequence). The CDR3 reads CASRGRPSYNEQFF. The CDR3 coding sequence is TGTGCCAGCCGCGGGAGGCCCTCCTACAATGAGCAGTTCTTC.

The chain links TRBV5-4 to TRBJ2-6; 10 bases are shared with TRBD1. V shed 2 bases and J 2 bases; nucleotides not matched to a gene: 4. Germline V lookup: CDR1 SGHNT, CDR2 YYREEE (reference sequence). The CDR3 is made up of 17 amino acids. This CDR3 reads CASSFLGQGAGANVLTF. CDR3 coding DNA: TGTGCCAGCAGCTTTCTAGGACAGGGGGCTGGGGCCAACGTCCTGACTTTC.

In its sample, this clone was seen once. The J gene is TRBJ2-7, the V gene TRBV30; TRBD1 agrees at 10 bases. With 6 bases clipped from V and 1 base from J, the junction kept 21 bases outside the gene matches. CDR3 length equals 19 residues. Germline V gives CDR1 GTSNPN, CDR2 SVGIG (reference sequence). CDR3 region: CACLTTGGFGPVESYEQYF. CDR3 sequence (DNA): TGTGCCTGCCTAACGACAGGGGGCTTCGGACCTGTAGAATCCTACGAGCAGTACTTC.

V and J are TRBV5-1 and TRBJ1-1, with 10 bases fitting TRBD1. This CDR3 region has 12 residues. Germline V gene data show CDR1 as SGHRS and CDR2 as YFSETQ. With V trimmed by 7 bases and J by 5 bases, 2 bases remained unmatched. The CDR3 loop is CASGTGETEAFF. In DNA form, the CDR3 reads TGCGCCAGCGGGACAGGGGAAACTGAAGCTTTCTTT.

On this clone: Other DNA sequences in the sample encode the same CDR3. This chain links TRBV5-4 with TRBJ2-5; 11 bases are shared with TRBD2. Germline V gene lookup returns CDR1 SGHNT and CDR2 YYREEE (reference sequence). V shed 1 base and J 4 bases; nucleotides not matched to a gene: 3. The CDR3 has 15 residues. DNA of the CDR3: TGTGCCAGCAGCTTGAGGCTAGCGGGAGGAGAGACCCAGTACTTC. Translation gives CASSLRLAGGETQYF.

Points on this clone: The same CDR3 arises from other DNA sequences in this sample as well. This chain joins TRBV6-5 and TRBJ2-5; D is undetermined. The germline gives CDR1 MNHEY, CDR2 SVGAGI. V lost 0 bases and J lost 5, with 10 bases in between. The CDR3 is 14 residues long. CDR3 nucleotides: TGTGCCAGCAGTTACTCTCAAGGCACGGAGACCCAGTACTTC. Amino acid sequence: CASSYSQGTETQYF.

The V and J genes are TRBV27 and TRBJ1-1; 7 bases are shared with TRBD1. The junction had 2 bases not matched to a gene; V was cut back by 3 bases and J by 7 bases. CDR1 and CDR2 (germline): MNHEY, SMNVEV (reference sequence). This CDR3 contains 12 residues. CDR3 nucleotides: TGTGCCAGCAGTTTGAGGACAGGTGAAGCTTTCTTT. Its protein is CASSLRTGEAFF.

The chain combines TRBV6-1 with TRBJ1-5; the match to TRBD1 covers 10 bases. After removal of 4 bases from V and 7 bases from J, the junction contained 7 bases not matched to a gene. CDR1 is MNHNS, CDR2 SASEGT, per germline. The length of the CDR3 is 15 residues. The CDR3 protein is CASSAGTGAGQPQHF. Written as DNA, the CDR3 is TGTGCCAGCAGTGCCGGGACAGGGGCCGGGCAGCCCCAGCATTTT.

V is TRBV5-1 and J is TRBJ1-1; D unclear. Per the germline V gene, CDR1 is SGHRS and CDR2 is YFSETQ. The length of the CDR3 is 14 residues. Deletions cut 1 base from V and 2 bases from J, with 9 bases between. The CDR3 nucleotides read TGCGCCAGCAGCTTGATCCAAACTAACACTGAAGCTTTCTTT. Translated, it gives CASSLIQTNTEAFF.

V gene TRBV28 combines with J gene TRBJ2-5, with TRBD2 identical over 9 bases. Germline CDR1 MDHEN, CDR2 SYDVKM. The CDR3 sequence is 16 residues long. With V trimmed by 6 bases and J by 5 bases, 13 bases remained unmatched. CDR3 nucleotide sequence: TGTGCCAGCAGCCGACCTCGAAGCGGGAGGCACGAGACCCAGTACTTC. This encodes CASSRPRSGRHETQYF.

The genes are TRBV28 and TRBJ1-4, with no clear D. The CDR3 extends over 15 amino acids. V was cut by 3 bases and J by 6 bases, with 14 bases left in between. CDR1 and CDR2 from the germline V gene are MDHEN and SYDVKM. This CDR3 reads CASSFDSRRDEKLFF. In DNA form, the CDR3 reads TGTGCCAGCAGTTTTGATTCCCGGCGGGATGAAAAACTGTTTTTT.

The chain has TRBV10-3 and TRBJ2-5; D possibly corresponds to TRBD1 (5 bases). Germline lookup yields CDR1 ENHRY and CDR2 SYGVKD. This CDR3 region has 13 residues. The V end was cut by 5 bases, the J end by 4 bases, with 11 bases between. The CDR3 here is CAISQGSVETQYF. DNA for the CDR3: TGTGCCATCAGTCAGGGTTCTGTAGAGACCCAGTACTTC.

V and J are TRBV20-1 and TRBJ1-2; tentative D call: TRBD1 (5 bases). Per germline, CDR1 DFQATT and CDR2 SNEGSKA (reference sequence). Trimming removed 5 bases at V and 6 bases at J, with 10 bases between. The CDR3 is 11 residues long. CDR3 in amino acids: CSAGHANGYTF. In nucleotides, the CDR3 is TGCAGTGCTGGACATGCGAATGGCTACACCTTC.

The rearrangement joins TRBV28 to TRBJ1-5; D unresolved. Germline CDR1 MDHEN, CDR2 SYDVKM. This CDR3 contains 16 residues. The germline V and J ends were trimmed by 3 bases and 4 bases, with 16 bases remaining between them. The CDR3 sequence: CASSLGGYGDNQPQHF. CDR3 nucleotide sequence: TGTGCCAGCAGTTTGGGCGGTTACGGCGATAATCAGCCCCAGCATTTT. The variable domain in full, completed from reference TRBV28 and TRBJ1-5, reads DVKVTQSSRYLVKRTGEKVFLECVQDMDHENMFWYRQDPGLGLRLIYFSYDVKMKEKGDIPEGYSVSREKKERFSLILESASTNQTSMYLCASSLGGYGDNQPQHFGDGTRLSIL.

The CDR3 nucleotides are TGTGCCAGCAGGCTAGATGGGGGGAGTTACAATGAGCAGTTCTTC. Translated, it gives CASRLDGGSYNEQFF. This sequence joins TRBV28 and TRBJ2-1; possible D gene TRBD2, 6 bases. This CDR3 has 15 amino acids. Looked up from germline, CDR1 is MDHEN and CDR2 is SYDVKM. The V gene lost 6 bases and the J gene lost 4 bases, with 16 bases spanning the gap.

This chain connects TRBV18 to TRBJ1-4; D remains unclear. This CDR3 comprises 16 residues. From germline, CDR1 is KGHSH and CDR2 LQKENI. Trimming removed 3 bases at V and 0 bases at J, with 11 bases between. This chain's CDR3 is CASSPQTAATNEKLFF. Written as DNA, the CDR3 is TGTGCCAGCTCACCCCAGACCGCAGCAACTAATGAAAAACTGTTTTTT.

The CDR3 sequence: CASSPRSPGQGTDTQYF. CDR3 in DNA: TGTGCCAGCAGTCCCCGAAGCCCGGGACAGGGGACAGATACGCAGTATTTT. The J gene is TRBJ2-3, the V gene TRBV27; 10 positions match TRBD1. The CDR3 loop spans 17 amino acids. V gave up 5 bases and J gave up 3 bases; unmatched junction bases: 11. From germline, CDR1 is MNHEY and CDR2 SMNVEV (reference sequence).

The genes are TRBV19 and TRBJ2-7, with 8 bases that match TRBD1. V dropped 5 bases and J dropped 11; count of bases not matched to a gene: 8. The germline gives CDR1 LNHDA, CDR2 SQIVND (reference sequence). The CDR3 covers 12 residues. CDR3 amino acids: CASSGAGTGKYF. CDR3 DNA: TGTGCCAGTAGTGGGGCCGGGACAGGCAAGTACTTC.

Comment on this clone: The same CDR3 also results from other DNA sequences found in this sample. The chain has TRBV5-1 and TRBJ1-4, with D uncertain. Germline V gene lookup returns CDR1 SGHRS and CDR2 YFSETQ. The V end lost 0 bases, the J end lost 2 bases, and 5 bases lay between the germline ends. CDR3 length: 14 residues. The CDR3 nucleotides are TGCGCCAGCAGCTTGGCGGGGACTAATGAAAAACTGTTTTTT. Protein sequence: CASSLAGTNEKLFF.

This clone appeared once. The chain has TRBV18 and TRBJ2-1, with D possibly being TRBD2 (5 bases). Germline loops: CDR1 KGHSH, CDR2 LQKENI. This CDR3 is built from 13 residues. Trimming took off 3 bases at V and 6 bases at J, with 9 bases between the two ends. The DNA of the CDR3 is TGTGCCAGCTCACCCCCTGAGGGCAATGAGCAGTTCTTC. Translating it yields CASSPPEGNEQFF.

The chain has TRBV5-1 and TRBJ1-2, with D tentatively TRBD1 (5 bases). With 3 bases removed from V and 0 bases from J, the gap between germline ends came to 9 bases. The V gene's germline CDR1 is SGHRS and CDR2 YFSETQ. The CDR3 runs 14 residues. The CDR3 protein is CASSWQGSNYGYTF. CDR3 coding DNA: TGCGCCAGCAGCTGGCAGGGTTCTAACTATGGCTACACCTTC.

The chain recombines TRBV2 with TRBJ2-7, with a weak D call TRBD1 (5 bases). The CDR3 contains 13 residues. Looked up from germline, CDR1 is SNHLY and CDR2 is FYNNEI. Trimming stripped 3 bases from V and 6 bases from J, with 12 bases between. The CDR3 DNA reads TGTGCCAGCAGTGATTCAGGGCAGGGCGAGCAGTACTTC. As protein: CASSDSGQGEQYF.

The chain joins TRBV18 to TRBJ2-7, with D perhaps TRBD2 (6 bases). The CDR3 loop spans 15 amino acids. Trimming stripped 0 bases from V and 3 bases from J, with 12 bases between. CDR1 and CDR2 (germline): KGHSH, LQKENI. The CDR3 region is CASSPPTGVIYEQYF. CDR3 coding DNA: TGTGCCAGCTCACCACCAACGGGAGTGATCTACGAGCAGTACTTC.

The chain uses TRBV7-2 and TRBJ1-1; D is perhaps TRBD1 (6 bases). There are 16 residues in the CDR3. Germline CDR1 SGHTA, CDR2 FQGNSA. V dropped 4 bases and J dropped 9 bases, with 24 bases sitting between them. CDR3 sequence reads: CASSSLDSPQPHKAFF. CDR3 DNA: TGTGCCAGCAGCTCATTGGACAGCCCGCAGCCCCACAAAGCTTTCTTT.